This T cell receptor (beta chain) was captured by sequencing in a study of identical twins. CDR1 is SGHRS, CDR2 YFSETQ, per germline. Trimming took 1 base from V and 6 from J; bases not matched to a gene: 8. The CDR3 sequence is 16 residues long. TCRdb re-called the 5' RACE reads through MiXCR, storing one row per CDR3 protein. The sample holds under 900,000 distinct CDR3 sequences, about 20% seen once. Of note for this clonotype: The antigen is unknown.

Findings of the study overall: A partial confounding effect on zero-insertion analyses could come from invariant MAIT and iNKT cells.

Separately, the same data were catalogued under a study of T cells expressing NK-cell markers. That report adds: Repertoires of TCR beta were obtained from T cells sorted as CD3+CD56+NKG2C+, CD3+CD56+NKG2C- and CD3+CD56-NKG2C+.

The sequenced material came from PBMCs. The chain has TRBV5-1 and TRBJ2-2; 8 positions match TRBD1. The receptor's source is a woman younger than 35 in good health. For the CDR3, the DNA is TGCGCCAGCAGCTTGAGGCCAGGGGGCGCTTCCGGGGAGCTGTTTTTT. It codes for CASSLRPGGASGELFF.